The 21 T cell receptor beta chains below come from one sample, sequenced in a study of post-analysis software for immune sequencing data. Whole-study results and caveats: A handful of TRBV segments were significantly more frequent in patients than in controls. TRBV5-6, TRBV5-1 and TRBV20-1 were among these segments.

Prepared TCR beta cDNA libraries contained unique molecular identifiers. One entry per CDR3 protein, called by TCRdb with MiXCR from the PCR reads. The sample shows some 690,000 distinct CDR3 sequences, around 64% of them seen only once. The antigens for these receptors are not known. Material: blood. The source is a girl under 10 years old with multiple sclerosis.

This chain joins TRBV7-8 and TRBJ2-5; no definite D call. The CDR3 runs 14 residues. V was pared by 1 base and J by 5 bases, with 11 bases between. The V gene's germline CDR1 is SGHVS and CDR2 FQNEAQ. The CDR3 sequence is CASSLVRVRETQYF. In DNA form, the CDR3 reads TGTGCCAGCAGCTTAGTAAGGGTCCGGGAGACCCAGTACTTC.

This clonotype has a handful of counts. The chain couples TRBV7-6 to TRBJ2-1, with unresolved D. The CDR3 spans 13 residues. CDR1 and CDR2 (germline): SGHVS, FNYEAQ. Trimming left V 4 bases short and J 9 bases short, with 13 bases between. CDR3 sequence (DNA): TGTGCCAGCAGCTCCTCGCTACCTTTTGAGCAGTTCTTC. Its translation: CASSSSLPFEQFF.

This clonotype was detected a few times. The chain carries TRBV10-3 and TRBJ2-7; D perhaps matches TRBD1 (5 bases). Germline CDR1 ENHRY, CDR2 SYGVKD. This CDR3 comprises 15 residues. Trimming took 2 bases from V and 3 from J, leaving 14 bases between them. The CDR3 sequence is CAISESQGRFYEQYF. In DNA, the CDR3 is TGTGCCATCAGTGAGAGTCAGGGCAGATTCTACGAGCAGTACTTC.

This clonotype was seen more than once but under ten times. For the CDR3, the DNA is TGTGCCAGCAGTCTGAAGTTGGGGGGGGCGCCGGGTCAGCCCCAGCATTTT. Encoded protein: CASSLKLGGAPGQPQHF. The chain recombines TRBV12-3 or TRBV12-4 with TRBJ1-5; D possibly corresponds to TRBD1 (6 bases). The CDR3 sequence is 17 residues long. Trimming cost V 5 bases and J 6 bases, with 23 bases left between them.

This chain links TRBV5-1 with TRBJ2-5, with 7 nucleotides matching TRBD2. The CDR3 loop spans 16 amino acids. V shed 2 bases, J shed 2 bases, and the junction held 9 bases outside the gene matches. Germline CDR1 and CDR2: SGHRS and YFSETQ. CDR3 sequence reads: CASSLTGGLEQETQYF. The DNA for the CDR3 is TGCGCCAGCAGCTTAACGGGAGGTCTAGAGCAAGAGACCCAGTACTTC.

This clonotype was recorded a few times. The rearrangement uses TRBV6-5 and TRBJ1-2; maybe TRBD1 (5 bases). CDR3 size: 15 residues. Germline assignment: CDR1 MNHEY and CDR2 SVGAGI. Trimming shortened V by 6 bases and J by 6 bases, and 20 bases separated the two germline ends. The CDR3 nucleotides are TGTGCCAGCAGCCGCACCATCGACAGACCGGATGGCTACACCTTC. Translating gives CASSRTIDRPDGYTF.

The gene calls are TRBV7-6 and TRBJ1-1, with no clear D. The CDR3 contains 12 residues. Germline V gives CDR1 SGHVS, CDR2 FNYEAQ. Trimming removed 4 bases from V and 4 bases from J, with 7 bases in between. The CDR3 DNA reads as TGTGCCAGCAGCTATGAGGGCACTGAAGCTTTCTTT. Its protein product is CASSYEGTEAFF.

V and J are TRBV5-1 and TRBJ1-1; D ambiguous. The length of the CDR3 is 13 residues. The ends were cut back, 7 bases at V and 5 bases at J, with 15 bases in the middle. Looked up from germline, CDR1 is SGHRS and CDR2 is YFSETQ. This CDR3 reads CASGLGGLTEAFF. CDR3 nucleotide sequence: TGCGCCAGCGGTCTGGGAGGCTTGACTGAAGCTTTCTTT.

This clonotype was found a few times. This chain connects TRBV7-2 to TRBJ2-7; weak D call: TRBD1 (5 bases). Germline values: CDR1 SGHTA, CDR2 FQGNSA. The CDR3 covers 14 residues. V was pared by 3 bases and J by 0 bases, with 9 bases between. The DNA of the CDR3 is TGTGCCAGCAGCTTCCAGGGATCCTCCTACGAGCAGTACTTC. Its translation is CASSFQGSSYEQYF.

This chain uses TRBV29-1 with TRBJ2-5, with D possibly being TRBD1 or TRBD2 (5 bases each). This CDR3 is built from 13 residues. The ends were cut back, 4 bases at V and 4 bases at J, with 13 bases in the middle. Germline CDR1 is SQVTM and CDR2 is ANQGSEA. The CDR3 loop is CSVAPYGGETQYF. The CDR3 DNA reads TGCAGCGTTGCTCCCTATGGGGGAGAGACCCAGTACTTC.

The V call is TRBV7-2, the J call TRBJ2-7; D not resolved. The germline gives CDR1 SGHTA, CDR2 FQGNSA. The germline V and J ends were trimmed by 3 bases and 0 bases, with 9 bases remaining between them. This CDR3 is built from 14 residues. The CDR3 reads CASSFREFSYEQYF. Here the CDR3 DNA reads TGTGCCAGCAGCTTCAGAGAGTTCTCCTACGAGCAGTACTTC.

V usage is TRBV5-1 and J usage is TRBJ2-3; 11 positions match TRBD2. Unmatched junction bases numbered 5, after V lost 4 bases and J lost 4 bases. The CDR3 runs 15 residues. The germline CDR1 and CDR2 sequences are SGHRS and YFSETQ. CDR3 bases: TGCGCCAGCAGCACGGGACTAGCGGAGCCAGATACGCAGTATTTT. It codes for CASSTGLAEPDTQYF.

The chain links TRBV7-9 to TRBJ2-2; 7 nucleotides align to TRBD2. Trimming cost V 1 base and J 0 bases; bases outside gene matches: 2. This CDR3 is 16 amino acids long. Germline V lookup: CDR1 SEHNR, CDR2 FQNEAQ (reference sequence). CDR3 sequence reads: CASSLVRGANTGELFF. DNA of the CDR3: TGTGCCAGCAGCTTAGTTCGGGGGGCGAACACCGGGGAGCTGTTTTTT.

This clonotype is a singleton in its sample. In DNA, the CDR3 is TGTGCCAGCAGTTACTCCGAGGGCACAGATACGCAGTATTTT. Amino acids: CASSYSEGTDTQYF. This chain links TRBV6-6 with TRBJ2-3; the D is unclear. Germline CDR1 and CDR2: MNHNY and SVGAGI (reference sequence). The CDR3 contains 14 residues. V gave up 0 bases and J gave up 1 base, with 5 bases separating them.

This sequence joins TRBV20-1 and TRBJ2-1; D is ambiguous. Trimming left V 3 bases short and J 1 base short, with 10 bases between. Germline V gene data show CDR1 as DFQATT and CDR2 as SNEGSKA (reference sequence). The CDR3 spans 14 residues. The CDR3, as DNA: TGCAGTGCTAGCTCGGAGATATCCTACAATGAGCAGTTCTTC. Its protein is CSASSEISYNEQFF.

This clonotype turned up a few times. The chain joins TRBV6-5 to TRBJ1-5; D gene unclear. Germline V lookup: CDR1 MNHEY, CDR2 SVGAGI. Trimming left V 1 base short and J 0 bases short, with 25 bases between. The CDR3 is 21 amino acids. CDR3 sequence (DNA): TGTGCCAGCAGTTACTTTAGGAGACATCGTGTTTTCCACCTTAGCAATCAGCCCCAGCATTTT. Translating gives CASSYFRRHRVFHLSNQPQHF.

The chain couples TRBV7-9 to TRBJ1-1; no reliable D call. V lost 5 bases and J 11 bases, leaving 18 bases between the germline ends. This CDR3 spans 13 amino acids. Germline V gives CDR1 SEHNR, CDR2 FQNEAQ (reference sequence). CDR3 coding DNA: TGTGCCAGCAGCGCCTCCCCAATGCCGAACGCTTTCTTT. Translation: CASSASPMPNAFF.

This clonotype appeared a few times. The gene calls are TRBV4-1 and TRBJ2-3, with 10 bases matching TRBD1. Unmatched junction bases numbered 8, after V lost 2 bases and J lost 3 bases. In germline, CDR1 is MGHRA, CDR2 YSYEKL. The CDR3 extends over 17 amino acids. The CDR3 sequence: CASSQLGGGQGTDTQYF. In DNA, the CDR3 is TGCGCCAGCAGCCAACTAGGGGGGGGACAGGGGACAGATACGCAGTATTTT.

This chain connects TRBV20-1 to TRBJ2-4, with D possibly TRBD1 on 6 matching bases. The DNA end is more similar to TRBJ2-7, so the J call may be wrong. The CDR3 totals 12 residues. Germline V gives CDR1 DFQATT, CDR2 SNEGSKA (reference sequence). CDR3 loop: CSAERGTYEQYF. The DNA of the CDR3 is TGCAGTGCCGAAAGGGGGACCTACGAGCAGTACTTC.

This clonotype was seen more than once but under ten times. The V and J genes are TRBV7-9 and TRBJ2-5; TRBD2 matches 9 bases. Germline V gives CDR1 SEHNR, CDR2 FQNEAQ (reference sequence). This CDR3 is 15 amino acids long. Unmatched junction bases numbered 8, after V lost 5 bases and J lost 4 bases. The CDR3 DNA sequence: TGTGCCAGCAGCCCCGCTAGCGGGAAACGAGAGACCCAGTACTTC. Amino acids: CASSPASGKRETQYF.

CDR3 sequence reads: CASSNGTGYNEQFF. CDR3 sequence (DNA): TGTGCCAGCAGTAACGGGACAGGTTACAATGAGCAGTTCTTC. The rearrangement joins TRBV27 to TRBJ2-1; 8 bases align to TRBD1. CDR1 and CDR2 (germline): MNHEY, SMNVEV (reference sequence). The V gene end was trimmed by 5 bases and the J gene end by 4 bases; junction bases not matched to a gene: 4. The length of the CDR3 is 14 residues.